Listed here is a single T cell receptor beta chain. Trimming took 8 bases from V and 2 from J, leaving 19 bases between them. The CDR3 totals 16 residues. Methods used by the authors: Reference gene primer amplification yielded estimated nucleated cell counts. The repertoire was sequenced with immunoSEQ multiplex PCR; TCRdb's copy has only in-frame clones and lacks some. Clonal size and the V and J genes are those of that table, whereas D and trimming came from the DNA. The sample yields over 200,000 clones, roughly four fifths seen once. This sample was included in a study of blood T cell repertoires in COVID-19. Whole-study context: Whether acute or convalescent, the COVID-19 samples came from the United States, Italy and Spain. Sources were T cells, B-cell-depleted T cells, or PBMCs; the material itself was cDNA or gDNA.

This TCR was recovered from a woman aged 40 to 55 with acute or convalescent COVID-19. The sequenced material came from peripheral blood. The chain is built from TRBV23-1 and TRBJ1-5; no clear D. TRBV23-1 is identified as an open reading frame with a role that is uncertain. The CDR3, as DNA: TGCGCCAGCGGGGAGAATCAGGTTACGGGCAATCAGCCCCAGCATTTT. Its protein product is CASGENQVTGNQPQHF.